These T cell receptor beta chains were read from a single sample in a study of cytomegalovirus exposure and HLA in healthy donors. Sequencing was performed with immunoSEQ multiplex PCR; in TCRdb, only in-frame clones are kept and a portion is missing. Of about 98,000 clones detected, approximately 80% appear once; the ten largest clones hold approximately 15%. Sequences were obtained from PBMCs. The receptors stem from a man aged 55 to 69 in good health and CMV-seropositive. Both conserved end residues are part of each CDR3. A D gene is named only where the DNA matches it firmly. For some rows the clone size is stated as once, few or many, or as a class when expanded; others skip it.

CDR3 DNA,CDR3 protein,clone size,V gene,J gene,D gene
TGTGCCAGCAGCCCCGGACAGAGTGGAAACACCATATATTTT,CASSPGQSGNTIYF,-,TRBV7-2,TRBJ1-3,-
TGTGCCAGCAGCTTGGGGGGACTAGCGGGGAGTACAGATACGCAGTATTTT,CASSLGGLAGSTDTQYF,-,TRBV5-4,TRBJ2-3,TRBD2
TGTGCCAGCAGGCGCCCCTTCGAGGATACGCAGTATTTT,CASRRPFEDTQYF,-,TRBV5-4,TRBJ2-3,-
TGTGCCAGCAGCGTGTCAGGGATAGGCACTGAAGCTTTCTTT,CASSVSGIGTEAFF,once,TRBV9,TRBJ1-1,-
TGCGCCAGCAGCTCCCATTACTACAAGCGGGACCAATCGAACACCGGGGAGCTGTTTTTT,CASSSHYYKRDQSNTGELFF,-,TRBV5-1,TRBJ2-2,TRBD2
TGCGCCAGCAGCCAAGCTGGGGCCCGACCCTACGAGCAGTACTTC,CASSQAGARPYEQYF,-,TRBV4-1,TRBJ2-7,-
TGTGCCAGCAGCTTCACCTACAGGGGCTATGGAAACACCATATATTTT,CASSFTYRGYGNTIYF,-,TRBV9,TRBJ1-3,TRBD1
TGTGCTAGTGGTTTGATGGGACAGGGGAAAAACATTCAGTACTTC,CASGLMGQGKNIQYF,-,TRBV12-5,TRBJ2-4,TRBD1
TGTGCCAGCTCCCCATTACAGGGGACTGAAGCTTTCTTT,CASSPLQGTEAFF,-,TRBV18,TRBJ1-1,TRBD1
TGTGCCAGCGTAGCGGGGGGGCCATGGATAGAGACCCAGTACTTC,CASVAGGPWIETQYF,-,TRBV6-1,TRBJ2-5,TRBD2
TGTGCCAGCAGTTACTCCGCAGGGTCCTACCAGTACTTC,CASSYSAGSYQYF,-,TRBV6-5,TRBJ2-4,-
TGTGCCAGCAGTTACCAGGGCGGGGGGCCAGATACGCAGTATTTT,CASSYQGGGPDTQYF,-,TRBV6-5,TRBJ2-3,TRBD2
TGCGCCAGCAGTGACCTCGCCCCAAGGACCCTCCGGGGCACTGAAGCTTTCTTT,CASSDLAPRTLRGTEAFF,few,TRBV10-1,TRBJ1-1,-
TGTGCCAGCAGTCCGAATTCCGGGACAGGGTTCTCCGAGCAGTACTTC,CASSPNSGTGFSEQYF,-,TRBV27,TRBJ2-7,TRBD1
TGTGCCAGTACGGACAGGGCACTGTATGGCTACACCTTC,CASTDRALYGYTF,once,TRBV19,TRBJ1-2,TRBD1
TGCGCCAGCAGTGAGTGGACTAGCGGGAGGAAAGATACGCAGTATTTT,CASSEWTSGRKDTQYF,-,TRBV10-1,TRBJ2-3,TRBD2
TGCGCCAGCTCCGGACAGGGTGTGCGTCAGTTCTTC,CASSGQGVRQFF,once,TRBV5-1,TRBJ2-1,TRBD1
TGTGCCAGCAGCCAACCATCGGAGGGACAGGGGGCGAATGGCTACACCTTC,CASSQPSEGQGANGYTF,-,TRBV4-2,TRBJ1-2,TRBD1
TGTGCCATCAGTCGAGAATCGGGTCTTGTCTACGAGCAGTACTTC,CAISRESGLVYEQYF,-,TRBV10-3,TRBJ2-7,-
TGTGCCAGCAGATTGCGGGACACTGAAGCTTTCTTT,CASRLRDTEAFF,once,TRBV5-8,TRBJ1-1,-
TGTGCCAGTAGTATTTGGGCACAGGGGGGCTACGAGCAGTACTTC,CASSIWAQGGYEQYF,-,TRBV19,TRBJ2-7,TRBD1
TGCGCCAGCAGCTTGGACATAACAGGGGCTGATCCGTTTAACTATGGCTACACCTTC,CASSLDITGADPFNYGYTF,-,TRBV5-1,TRBJ1-2,TRBD1
TGCGCCAGCAGCCAAGGACTGGGACAGGGTTCAAACGAGCAGTACTTC,CASSQGLGQGSNEQYF,-,TRBV4-1,TRBJ2-7,TRBD1
TGTGCCAGCAGCGCCCTCACTATGGACGGGGAGCTGTTTTTT,CASSALTMDGELFF,once,TRBV9,TRBJ2-2,-
TGTGCTAGCAGCCTCTCCCAGGGGGCAGCCGGGGAGCTGTTTTTT,CASSLSQGAAGELFF,-,TRBV7-7,TRBJ2-2,TRBD1
TGTGCCAGCAGTTCGGGAGTTGGCTACACCTTC,CASSSGVGYTF,-,TRBV28,TRBJ1-2,-
TGTGCCAGCAGGGACAGGGGAAGGACTCACACCGGGGAGCTGTTTTTT,CASRDRGRTHTGELFF,-,TRBV7-9,TRBJ2-2,TRBD1
TGCAGTGCTAGTCCGGGACAGAAAGCTTTCTTT,CSASPGQKAFF,-,TRBV20-1,TRBJ1-1,TRBD1
TGTGCCAGCTCACCACCGTTCGGGGGGATTGACGAGCAGTACTTC,CASSPPFGGIDEQYF,-,TRBV18,TRBJ2-7,TRBD2
TGTGCCAGCAGACGTGGGACAGGTAAAGATTCACCCCTCCACTTT,CASRRGTGKDSPLHF,-,TRBV5-4,TRBJ1-6,TRBD1
TGTGCCAGCAGTCCTTCTACTAGTCGCACAGATACGCAGTATTTT,CASSPSTSRTDTQYF,few,TRBV6-1,TRBJ2-3,-
TGCGCCAGCAGCTTGGATGGTTCAGGGCCTCGATCTGAAGCTTTCTTT,CASSLDGSGPRSEAFF,-,TRBV5-1,TRBJ1-1,-
TGTGCCACCAGCAGAGGTGGACAAGGAAGCTATGGCTACACCTTC,CATSRGGQGSYGYTF,-,TRBV15,TRBJ1-2,-
TGTGCCAGCAGTTTACCCGCGGGGGGGCTTTCCGAGCAGTACTTC,CASSLPAGGLSEQYF,-,TRBV28,TRBJ2-7,TRBD2
TGTGCCAGCACCTCGAGGCGGTCTGCCGGAGATACGCAGTATTTT,CASTSRRSAGDTQYF,once,TRBV6-5,TRBJ2-3,-
TGTGCCAGCAGCCGGGACAGGGGGGAGCAGTACTTC,CASSRDRGEQYF,-,TRBV6-5,TRBJ2-7,TRBD1
TGTGCCTGGAGCCCGGTAACAGATACGCAGTATTTT,CAWSPVTDTQYF,-,TRBV30,TRBJ2-3,-
TGTGCCAGTAGCTCTCTGTCTGGGGCCAACGTCCTGACTTTC,CASSSLSGANVLTF,once,TRBV19,TRBJ2-6,-
TGTGCCAGCAGTGACTCGAAGAGGGGAGGAGGAGATACGCAGTATTTT,CASSDSKRGGGDTQYF,few,TRBV6-4,TRBJ2-3,-
TGTGCCAGCACGTTCTCCGCTGAAGCTTTCTTT,CASTFSAEAFF,once,TRBV5-8,TRBJ1-1,-
TGTGCCAGCAGCCTGGGACGACGGGAGTATCAGCCCCAGCATTTT,CASSLGRREYQPQHF,few,TRBV5-6,TRBJ1-5,-
TGTGCCAGCAGCTTAAGGGACAGGGGTTACGAGCAGTACTTC,CASSLRDRGYEQYF,-,TRBV7-8,TRBJ2-7,TRBD1
TGCGCCAGCAGCCAAGAAGCGGGGAATGTTCGAGGAGAGACCCAGTACTTC,CASSQEAGNVRGETQYF,-,TRBV4-1,TRBJ2-5,TRBD2
TGTGCCAGCAGCTTAGTTCCGACAGGGTCGGGCGGGGAGCTGTTTTTT,CASSLVPTGSGGELFF,-,TRBV7-3,TRBJ2-2,TRBD1
TGCGCCAGCAGGACAGGAGGTGAGCAGTTCTTC,CASRTGGEQFF,-,TRBV5-1,TRBJ2-1,-
TGTGCCAGTAGCGCCTGGGTATGGGGGGGTAATTCACCCCTCCACTTT,CASSAWVWGGNSPLHF,-,TRBV19,TRBJ1-6,-
TGTGCCAGCAGCTTGAGTACCCCCGCAGGGAAGGACACGCAGTATTTT,CASSLSTPAGKDTQYF,once,TRBV5-8,TRBJ2-3,-
TGTGCCAGCAGCTTAGCGAGGGACAGGACTAACTATGGCTACACCTTC,CASSLARDRTNYGYTF,-,TRBV7-2,TRBJ1-2,TRBD1
TGTGCCAGCAGCTACGGACAGGGGGGCTACGAGCAGTACTTC,CASSYGQGGYEQYF,-,TRBV9,TRBJ2-7,TRBD1
TGTGCCAGCAGTCGTCCCGGGACTAGTCCCAATGAGCAGTTCTTC,CASSRPGTSPNEQFF,-,TRBV6-5,TRBJ2-1,TRBD2
TGTGCCAGCAGCTTGGACAGGAACACTGAAGCTTTCTTT,CASSLDRNTEAFF,-,TRBV5-4,TRBJ1-1,-
TGTGCCAGCAGTTATCTTGACAGGGGAGAAGATACGCAGTATTTT,CASSYLDRGEDTQYF,-,TRBV6-5,TRBJ2-3,TRBD1
TGTGCCAGCAGAAAAATACGGACACAAAACACTGAAGCTTTCTTT,CASRKIRTQNTEAFF,once,TRBV6-4,TRBJ1-1,-
TGTGCCAGCAGCTTTTATCCGGAAGAGACCCAGTACTTC,CASSFYPEETQYF,-,TRBV7-6,TRBJ2-5,-
TGTGCCAGCAGTTTGGGCCAGGGGTTGGGGGGCTACACCTTC,CASSLGQGLGGYTF,-,TRBV27,TRBJ1-2,-